The rows below give T cell receptor beta chains drawn from one sample of a study of OX40 agonist ivuxolimab in advanced cancers. Sequencing used immunoSEQ multiplex PCR; TCRdb keeps in-frame clones, though not all of them. The sample records 41,000 or so clones, 85% being singletons. The sample here was CD4+ or CD8+ T cells sorted from blood, taken in a trial of the OX40 agonist ivuxolimab. These receptors all come from an adult with an advanced solid tumor such as melanoma, head and neck, liver or kidney cancer. CDR3s include the opening cysteine and the closing phenylalanine or tryptophan. D genes are given only for firm matches. Size is stated for part of the rows, as once, few or many counts, or as a class when the clone is expanded.

cdr3_nt | cdr3_aa | clone_size | j_call | v_call | d_call
TGTGCCAGCAGTGGGATGGTCGGGGAGCTGTTTTTT | CASSGMVGELFF | NA | TRBJ2-2 | TRBV6-5 | NA
TGTGCTAGCAGCCCGGTGGAGGGGCGGGAGACCCAGTACTTC | CASSPVEGRETQYF | NA | TRBJ2-5 | TRBV7-7 | NA
TGTGCCAGCAGCCCGTCTAAAGAGACCCAGTACTTC | CASSPSKETQYF | NA | TRBJ2-5 | TRBV28 | NA
TGTGCCAGCAGTGACGGTCTGGGGGTACCCTACAATGAGCAGTTCTTC | CASSDGLGVPYNEQFF | NA | TRBJ2-1 | TRBV6-4 | NA
TGTGCCAGCAGCGTACAGGGTTATGAGCAGTTCTTC | CASSVQGYEQFF | NA | TRBJ2-1 | TRBV7-9 | NA
TGTGCCAGCAGCCCCTTGGGGCGGGTGGGCACAGATACGCAGTATTTT | CASSPLGRVGTDTQYF | NA | TRBJ2-3 | TRBV14 | NA
TGTGCCAGCTCACCCGGGGGGGCGGAACAGCCCCAGCATTTT | CASSPGGAEQPQHF | NA | TRBJ1-5 | TRBV18 | NA
TGTGCCAGCAGCCGGACAGGGGTTGAAGCTTTCTTT | CASSRTGVEAFF | NA | TRBJ1-1 | TRBV14 | TRBD1
TGTGCCAGTAGCTTCGTAGAGGGGGACGAGCAGTACTTC | CASSFVEGDEQYF | NA | TRBJ2-7 | TRBV19 | NA
TGTGCCAGCTCACCCGACGGGGGCTATGGCTACACCTTC | CASSPDGGYGYTF | NA | TRBJ1-2 | TRBV18 | NA
TGTGCCAGCAGTGGAAGTTTCGATACGCAGTATTTT | CASSGSFDTQYF | NA | TRBJ2-3 | TRBV2 | NA
TGTGCCAGCAGTGAAGGGACAGGGGGCTGGGGGCCGATGAACACTGAAGCTTTCTTT | CASSEGTGGWGPMNTEAFF | NA | TRBJ1-1 | TRBV2 | TRBD1
TGTGCCAGCAGCTCCACGGGACAGACCTCCTACGAGCAGTACTTC | CASSSTGQTSYEQYF | few | TRBJ2-7 | TRBV21-1 | NA
TGTGCCAGCAGTGGGGAGGACACCGGGGAGCTGTTTTTT | CASSGEDTGELFF | NA | TRBJ2-2 | TRBV2 | NA